This T cell receptor (beta chain) was sequenced during a study of shared clonotypes between healthy human individuals. CDR3 size: 13 residues. Germline V gives CDR1 SEHNR, CDR2 FQNEAQ (reference sequence). Trimming removed 1 base from V and 3 bases from J, with 7 bases in between. Sequenced by immunoSEQ multiplex PCR; TCRdb stores in-frame clones only, minus some. This sample yields hundreds of thousands of clones, of which approximately 75% are seen a single time; under 2% belongs to the top ten. The sample taken for sequencing was memory CD4+ T cells sorted from blood. The subset here: CD45RA-negative fraction. This chain uses TRBV7-9 with TRBJ2-7; D gene uncertain. The TCR comes from a woman younger than 45 in good health. In DNA, the CDR3 is TGTGCCAGCAGCTTAGGTTTTAACTACGAGCAGTACTTC. Translated, it gives CASSLGFNYEQYF. Filled out from reference TRBV7-9 and TRBJ2-7, the complete variable domain reads DTGVSQNPRHKITKRGQNVTFRCDPISEHNRLYWYRQTLGQGPEFLTYFQNEAQLEKSRLLSDRFSAERPKGSFSTLEIQRTEQGDSAMYLCASSLGFNYEQYFGPGTRLTVT.